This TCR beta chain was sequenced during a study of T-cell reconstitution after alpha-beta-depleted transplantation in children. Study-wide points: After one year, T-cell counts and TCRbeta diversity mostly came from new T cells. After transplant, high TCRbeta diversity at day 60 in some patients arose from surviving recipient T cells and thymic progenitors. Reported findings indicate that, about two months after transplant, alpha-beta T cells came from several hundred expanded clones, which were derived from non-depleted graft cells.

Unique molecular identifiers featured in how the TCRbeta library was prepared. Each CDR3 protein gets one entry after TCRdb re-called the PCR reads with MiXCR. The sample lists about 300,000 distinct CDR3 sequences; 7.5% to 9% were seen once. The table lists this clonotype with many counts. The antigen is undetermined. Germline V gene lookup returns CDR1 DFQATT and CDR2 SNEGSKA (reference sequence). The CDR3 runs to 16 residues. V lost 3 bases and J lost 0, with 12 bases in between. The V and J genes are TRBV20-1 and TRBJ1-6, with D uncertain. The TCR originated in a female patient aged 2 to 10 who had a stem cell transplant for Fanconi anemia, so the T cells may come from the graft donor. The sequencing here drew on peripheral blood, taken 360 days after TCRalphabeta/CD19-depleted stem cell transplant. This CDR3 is CSASRSPSSYNSPLHF. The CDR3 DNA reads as TGCAGTGCTAGTCGGTCACCGAGCTCCTATAATTCACCCCTCCACTTT.